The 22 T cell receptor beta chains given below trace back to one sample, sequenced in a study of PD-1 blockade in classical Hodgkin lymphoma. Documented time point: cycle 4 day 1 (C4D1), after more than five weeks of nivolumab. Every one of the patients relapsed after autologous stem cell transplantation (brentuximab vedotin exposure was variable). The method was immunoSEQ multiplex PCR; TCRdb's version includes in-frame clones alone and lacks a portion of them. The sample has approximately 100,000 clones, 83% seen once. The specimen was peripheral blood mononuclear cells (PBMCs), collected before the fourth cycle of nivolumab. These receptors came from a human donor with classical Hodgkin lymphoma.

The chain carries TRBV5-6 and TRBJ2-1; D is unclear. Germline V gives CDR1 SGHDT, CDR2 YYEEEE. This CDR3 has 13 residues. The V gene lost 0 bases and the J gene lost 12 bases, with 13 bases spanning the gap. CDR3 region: CASSLGYSRRQFF. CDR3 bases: TGTGCCAGCAGCTTGGGGTACTCCCGGAGGCAGTTCTTC.

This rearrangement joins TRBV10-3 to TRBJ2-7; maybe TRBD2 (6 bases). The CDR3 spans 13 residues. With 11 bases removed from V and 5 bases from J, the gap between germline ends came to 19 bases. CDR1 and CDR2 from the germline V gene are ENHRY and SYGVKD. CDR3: CALRDSVVDEQYF. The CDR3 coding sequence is TGTGCCCTCCGGGACTCGGTTGTCGACGAGCAGTACTTC.

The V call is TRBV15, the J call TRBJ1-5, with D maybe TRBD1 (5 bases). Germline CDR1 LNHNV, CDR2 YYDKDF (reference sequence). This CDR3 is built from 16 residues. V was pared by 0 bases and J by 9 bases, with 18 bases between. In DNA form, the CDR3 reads TGTGCCACCAGCAGAGATAAGGGACCCACGGCTGGGCCCCAGCATTTT. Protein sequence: CATSRDKGPTAGPQHF.

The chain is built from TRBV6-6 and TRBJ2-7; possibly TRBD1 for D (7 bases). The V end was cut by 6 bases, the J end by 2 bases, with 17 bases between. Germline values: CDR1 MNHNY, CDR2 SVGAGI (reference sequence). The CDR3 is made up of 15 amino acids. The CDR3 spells CASSDSRGVTYEQYF. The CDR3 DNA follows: TGTGCCAGCAGCGATTCCAGGGGGGTTACCTACGAGCAGTACTTC.

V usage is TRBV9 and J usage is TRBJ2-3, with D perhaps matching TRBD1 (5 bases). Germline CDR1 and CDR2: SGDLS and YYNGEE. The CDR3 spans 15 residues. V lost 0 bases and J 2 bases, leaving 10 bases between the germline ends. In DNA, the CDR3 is TGTGCCAGCAGCGTAGGAGTGGGGCTCACAGATACGCAGTATTTT. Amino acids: CASSVGVGLTDTQYF.

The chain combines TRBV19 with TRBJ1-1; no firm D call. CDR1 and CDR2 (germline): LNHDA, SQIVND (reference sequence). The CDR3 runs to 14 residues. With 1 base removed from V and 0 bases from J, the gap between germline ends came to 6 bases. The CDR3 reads CASSIGRVNTEAFF. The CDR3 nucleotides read TGTGCCAGTAGTATAGGGCGGGTGAACACTGAAGCTTTCTTT.

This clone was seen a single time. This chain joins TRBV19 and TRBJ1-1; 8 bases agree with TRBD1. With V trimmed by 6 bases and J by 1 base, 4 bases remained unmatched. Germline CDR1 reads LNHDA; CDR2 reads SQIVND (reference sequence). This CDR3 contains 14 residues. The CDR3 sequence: CASSRDRKNTEAFF. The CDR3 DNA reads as TGTGCCAGTAGCCGGGACAGGAAGAACACTGAAGCTTTCTTT.

CDR3 coding DNA: TGTGCCAGCAGCTCGTCCTACTTGGGGGACTCCTACGAGCAGTACTTC. Residues: CASSSSYLGDSYEQYF. The rearrangement links TRBV11-2 to TRBJ2-7; TRBD1 or TRBD2 may be the D gene (5 bases each). The CDR3 is 16 residues long. CDR1 SGHAT and CDR2 FQNNGV come from the germline V gene. V dropped 4 bases and J dropped 0 bases, with 16 bases sitting between them.

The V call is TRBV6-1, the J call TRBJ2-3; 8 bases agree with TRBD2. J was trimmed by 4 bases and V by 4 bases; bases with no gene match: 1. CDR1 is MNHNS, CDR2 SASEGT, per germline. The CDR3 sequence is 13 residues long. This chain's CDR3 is CASSVREADTQYF. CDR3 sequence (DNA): TGTGCCAGCAGTGTGCGGGAGGCAGATACGCAGTATTTT.

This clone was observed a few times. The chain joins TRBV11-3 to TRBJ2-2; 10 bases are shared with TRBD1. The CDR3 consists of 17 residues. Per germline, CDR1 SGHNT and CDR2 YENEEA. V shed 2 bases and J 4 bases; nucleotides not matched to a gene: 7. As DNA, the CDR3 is TGTGCCAGCAGCTTACCGAGGGACAGGGGAGGCACCGGGGAGCTGTTTTTT. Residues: CASSLPRDRGGTGELFF.

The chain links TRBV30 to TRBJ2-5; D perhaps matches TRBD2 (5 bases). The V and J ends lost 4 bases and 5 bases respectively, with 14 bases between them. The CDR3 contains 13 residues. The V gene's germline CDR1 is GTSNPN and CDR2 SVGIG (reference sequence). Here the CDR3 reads CAWKRAGAETQYF. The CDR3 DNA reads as TGTGCCTGGAAGAGGGCCGGTGCCGAGACCCAGTACTTC.

The CDR3 here is CASSLGGFETQYF. The CDR3 coding sequence is TGTGCCAGCAGCCTAGGAGGTTTCGAGACCCAGTACTTC. The chain employs TRBV7-6 and TRBJ2-5; possible D gene TRBD2, 5 bases. V dropped 5 bases and J dropped 5 bases, with 12 bases sitting between them. The germline V gene encodes CDR1 SGHVS and CDR2 FNYEAQ. There are 13 residues in the CDR3.

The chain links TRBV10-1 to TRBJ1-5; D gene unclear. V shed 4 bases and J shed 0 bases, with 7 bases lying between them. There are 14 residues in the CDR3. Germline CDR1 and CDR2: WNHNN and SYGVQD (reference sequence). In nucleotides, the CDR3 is TGCGCCAGCAGTGCCTCCGGTAGCAATCAGCCCCAGCATTTT. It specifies CASSASGSNQPQHF.

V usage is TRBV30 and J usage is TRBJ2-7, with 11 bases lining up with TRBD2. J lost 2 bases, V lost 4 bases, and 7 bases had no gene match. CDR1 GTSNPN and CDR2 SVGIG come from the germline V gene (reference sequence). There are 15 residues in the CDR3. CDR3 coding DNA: TGTGCCTGGACTGGGTCACTAGCGGGGGCCTACGAGCAGTACTTC. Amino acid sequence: CAWTGSLAGAYEQYF. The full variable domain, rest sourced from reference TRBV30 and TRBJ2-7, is SQTIHQWPATLVQPVGSPLSLECTVEGTSNPNLYWYRQAAGRGLQLLFYSVGIGQISSEVPQNLSASRPQDRQFILSSKKLLLSDSGFYLCAWTGSLAGAYEQYFGPGTRLTVT.

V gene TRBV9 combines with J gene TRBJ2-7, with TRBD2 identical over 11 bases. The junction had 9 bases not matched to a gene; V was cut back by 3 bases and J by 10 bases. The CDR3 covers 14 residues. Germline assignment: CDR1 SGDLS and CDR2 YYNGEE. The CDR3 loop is CASSGTSGWAQQYF. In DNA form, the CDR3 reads TGTGCCAGCAGCGGGACTAGCGGGTGGGCCCAACAGTACTTC.

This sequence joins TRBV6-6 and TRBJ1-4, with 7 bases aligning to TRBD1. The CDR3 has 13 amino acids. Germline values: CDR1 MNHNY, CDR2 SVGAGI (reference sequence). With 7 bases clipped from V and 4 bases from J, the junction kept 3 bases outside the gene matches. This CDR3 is CASTGQFNEKLFF. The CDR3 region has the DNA TGTGCCAGCACGGGACAGTTTAATGAAAAACTGTTTTTT.

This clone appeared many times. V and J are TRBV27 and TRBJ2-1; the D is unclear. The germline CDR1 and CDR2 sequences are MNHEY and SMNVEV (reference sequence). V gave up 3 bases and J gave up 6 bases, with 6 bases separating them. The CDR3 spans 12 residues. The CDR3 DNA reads TGTGCCAGCAGTTTGTCGTCCAATGAGCAGTTCTTC. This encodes CASSLSSNEQFF.

In DNA, the CDR3 is TGTGCCAGCAGCTCCACGGGGAGCCGGAACACTGAAGCTTTCTTT. This translates into CASSSTGSRNTEAFF. This rearrangement joins TRBV13 to TRBJ1-1; D is unclear. Germline V gene lookup returns CDR1 PRHDT and CDR2 FYEKMQ (reference sequence). The V end was cut by 4 bases, the J end by 1 base, with 13 bases between. The CDR3 consists of 15 residues.

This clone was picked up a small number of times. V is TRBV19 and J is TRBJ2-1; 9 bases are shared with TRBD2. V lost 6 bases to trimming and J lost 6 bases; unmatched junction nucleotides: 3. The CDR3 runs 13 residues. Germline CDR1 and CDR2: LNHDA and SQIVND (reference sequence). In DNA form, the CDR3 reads TGTGCCAGTAGCCGGCGGGGGGGCAATGAGCAGTTCTTC. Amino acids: CASSRRGGNEQFF.

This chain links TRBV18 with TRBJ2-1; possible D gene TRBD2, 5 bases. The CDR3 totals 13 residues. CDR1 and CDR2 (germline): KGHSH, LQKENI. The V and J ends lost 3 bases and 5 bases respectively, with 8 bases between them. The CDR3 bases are TGTGCCAGCTCACCCCTAGCCAACAATGAGCAGTTCTTC. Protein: CASSPLANNEQFF.

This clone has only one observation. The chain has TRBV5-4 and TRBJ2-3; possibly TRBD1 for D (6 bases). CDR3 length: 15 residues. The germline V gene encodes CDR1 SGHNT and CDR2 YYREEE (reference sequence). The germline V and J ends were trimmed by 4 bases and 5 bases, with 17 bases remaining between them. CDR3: CASSQQGRNVDTQYF. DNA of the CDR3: TGTGCCAGCAGCCAGCAGGGGCGCAATGTAGATACGCAGTATTTT.

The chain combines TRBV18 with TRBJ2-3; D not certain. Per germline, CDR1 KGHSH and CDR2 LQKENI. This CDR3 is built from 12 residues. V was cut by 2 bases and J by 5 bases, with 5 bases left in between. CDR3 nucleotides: TGTGCCAGCTCACCAAGGAAAGATACGCAGTATTTT. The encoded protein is CASSPRKDTQYF.